This T cell receptor (beta chain) came from a study of blood T cell repertoires in COVID-19. The wider study: Acute-phase and convalescent COVID-19 samples originated in the United States, Italy and Spain. PBMCs, B-cell-depleted T cells, or T cells were the source of the cDNA or gDNA that made up the material.

This clone was seen more than once but under ten times. In the original workflow: Nucleated cell number was recorded as an estimate derived from reference gene primer amplification. Only in-frame clones appear in the TCRdb table, and some are missing; sequencing was by immunoSEQ multiplex PCR. The V and J calls and the clone size are those of that table, but D and trimming were determined from the DNA. Here the sample spans about 66,000 clones, around 80% being singletons. From germline, CDR1 is SGHRS and CDR2 YFSETQ. The CDR3 totals 15 residues. V was pared by 4 bases and J by 6 bases, with 11 bases of the junction left unmatched.

The sequenced sample consisted of peripheral blood. The receptor was derived from a human donor in a cohort sampled during active COVID-19. The genes are TRBV5-1 and TRBJ2-7; 9 bases map to TRBD1. This CDR3 reads CASSTAPGQGVEQYF. In DNA, the CDR3 is TGCGCCAGCAGCACCGCCCCGGGACAGGGCGTCGAGCAGTACTTC.